The 20 T cell receptor beta chains in this list originate from one sample, sequenced in a study of shared clonotypes between healthy human individuals. In the naive CD8 group, cells lacked CD45RO and were positively selected for CCR7, so terminally differentiated effector memory CD45RA+ cells were left out. TCRdb's table, derived via immunoSEQ multiplex PCR, lists solely in-frame clones and lacks some. Of under 700,000 clones in the sample, approximately 95% were seen once. The sequenced sample consisted of naive CD8+ T cells sorted from blood. The source of these receptors is a woman under 40 in good health.

The chain carries TRBV13 and TRBJ2-7, with no clear D. Germline V CDR1 and CDR2: PRHDT, FYEKMQ (reference sequence). V was shortened by 8 bases and J by 2 bases, with 16 bases between the two germline ends. This CDR3 spans 14 amino acids. The CDR3 is CASSKRLSPYEQYF. CDR3 coding DNA: TGTGCCAGCTCCAAGCGCCTCTCCCCCTACGAGCAGTACTTC.

This clone has just a few counts. The genes are TRBV4-2 and TRBJ2-7; D uncertain. The ends were cut back, 0 bases at V and 4 bases at J, with 4 bases in the middle. The germline V gene encodes CDR1 LGHNA and CDR2 YNFKEQ. The length of the CDR3 is 12 residues. The CDR3 reads CASSQEGYEQYF. CDR3 DNA sequence: TGTGCCAGCAGCCAAGAGGGGTACGAGCAGTACTTC.

The chain carries TRBV27 and TRBJ1-4, with D maybe TRBD1 (6 bases). This CDR3 has 15 residues. V was cut by 6 bases and J by 3 bases, with 14 bases left in between. Germline V lookup: CDR1 MNHEY, CDR2 SMNVEV (reference sequence). Written as DNA, the CDR3 is TGTGCCAGCAGGGAAACAGGGAGCGCTAATGAAAAACTGTTTTTT. Residues: CASRETGSANEKLFF.

The V call is TRBV10-2, the J call TRBJ2-6; D gene uncertain. CDR1 and CDR2 from the germline V gene are WSHSY and SAAADI. The CDR3 is 12 amino acids. Deletions cut 10 bases from V and 4 bases from J, with 8 bases between. CDR3 in amino acids: CATINGANVLTF. DNA for the CDR3: TGCGCCACTATAAACGGGGCCAACGTCCTGACTTTC.

This chain joins TRBV7-3 and TRBJ2-1; 7 bases agree with TRBD2. J was trimmed by 1 base and V by 5 bases; bases with no gene match: 5. This CDR3 spans 15 amino acids. CDR1 is SGHTA and CDR2 is FQGTGA in the germline V gene. The CDR3 sequence is CASSGGGGSYNEQFF. CDR3 nucleotide sequence: TGTGCCAGCAGCGGCGGGGGAGGTTCCTACAATGAGCAGTTCTTC.

The chain combines TRBV18 with TRBJ1-4; no clear D. This CDR3 contains 11 residues. The V end was cut by 3 bases, the J end by 13 bases, with 9 bases between. CDR1 and CDR2 (germline): KGHSH, LQKENI. Here the CDR3 reads CASSPGNGLFF. For the CDR3, the DNA is TGTGCCAGCTCACCGGGTAACGGACTGTTTTTT. Complete variable domain (other parts from reference TRBV18 and TRBJ1-4): NAGVMQNPRHLVRRRGQEARLRCSPMKGHSHVYWYRQLPEEGLKFMVYLQKENIIDESGMPKERFSAEFPKEGPSILRIQQVVRGDSAAYFCASSPGNGLFFGSGTQLSVL.

The rearrangement uses TRBV10-1 and TRBJ2-1; TRBD1 or TRBD2 may be the D gene (5 bases each). The V and J ends lost 0 bases and 2 bases respectively, with 11 bases between them. Germline CDR1 is WNHNN and CDR2 is SYGVQD (reference sequence). There are 16 residues in the CDR3. CDR3 in DNA: TGCGCCAGCAGTGAGTCTGGGGGTGGGCCCTACAATGAGCAGTTCTTC. It codes for CASSESGGGPYNEQFF.

The chain combines TRBV2 with TRBJ1-5; D is uncertain. CDR1 SNHLY and CDR2 FYNNEI come from the germline V gene. V was cut by 3 bases and J by 2 bases, with 14 bases left in between. The CDR3 covers 16 residues. The CDR3 region has the DNA TGTGCCAGCAGTGACGTCCCGGCTTTGGGCAATCAGCCCCAGCATTTT. This gives the protein CASSDVPALGNQPQHF.

V is TRBV27 and J is TRBJ2-7, with D maybe TRBD1 (5 bases). V gave up 0 bases and J gave up 0 bases, with 15 bases separating them. CDR1 and CDR2 (germline): MNHEY, SMNVEV (reference sequence). This CDR3 comprises 17 residues. DNA of the CDR3: TGTGCCAGCAGTTTATCGGGCGGCGGACACAGCTCCTACGAGCAGTACTTC. Amino acids: CASSLSGGGHSSYEQYF.

V is TRBV28 and J is TRBJ2-1, with D perhaps TRBD2 (5 bases). The CDR3 runs to 15 residues. Trimming took off 8 bases at V and 7 bases at J, with 21 bases between the two ends. CDR1 is MDHEN, CDR2 SYDVKM, per germline. The chain's CDR3 is CASSPSREGINEQFF. The CDR3 region has the DNA TGTGCCAGCTCTCCCTCCCGGGAAGGGATAAATGAGCAGTTCTTC. Full variable domain (remainder filled in from reference TRBV28 and TRBJ2-1): DVKVTQSSRYLVKRTGEKVFLECVQDMDHENMFWYRQDPGLGLRLIYFSYDVKMKEKGDIPEGYSVSREKKERFSLILESASTNQTSMYLCASSPSREGINEQFFGPGTRLTVL.

The chain uses TRBV6-1 and TRBJ2-7; D is unresolved. The CDR3 sequence is 14 residues long. With 4 bases removed from V and 2 bases from J, the gap between germline ends came to 12 bases. Germline V lookup: CDR1 MNHNS, CDR2 SASEGT. This CDR3 reads CASSASAEAYEQYF. The DNA of the CDR3 is TGTGCCAGCAGTGCCAGCGCAGAAGCCTACGAGCAGTACTTC.

V gene TRBV7-6 combines with J gene TRBJ2-3; TRBD1 or TRBD2 may be the D gene (5 bases each). CDR3 length equals 17 residues. Germline loops: CDR1 SGHVS, CDR2 FNYEAQ. V was cut by 3 bases and J by 0 bases, with 16 bases left in between. Here the CDR3 reads CASSLHRDGTSTDTQYF. The CDR3 nucleotides are TGTGCCAGCAGCTTGCACCGGGACGGAACTAGCACAGATACGCAGTATTTT.

The genes are TRBV6-1 and TRBJ1-1; a possible D gene is TRBD1 (5 bases). The CDR3 consists of 15 residues. V shed 0 bases and J shed 6 bases, with 14 bases lying between them. Germline V gives CDR1 MNHNS, CDR2 SASEGT. This chain's CDR3 is CASSEALWGISEAFF. Here the CDR3 DNA reads TGTGCCAGCAGTGAAGCGCTGTGGGGGATATCTGAAGCTTTCTTT.

This chain connects TRBV7-9 to TRBJ2-3; D ambiguous. Germline CDR1 SEHNR, CDR2 FQNEAQ (reference sequence). V was trimmed by 8 bases and J by 2 bases, leaving 11 bases between them. The CDR3 sequence is 13 residues long. The DNA for the CDR3 is TGTGCCAGCCCCTTCCGGGCCACAGATACGCAGTATTTT. Residues: CASPFRATDTQYF.

The rearrangement links TRBV6-5 to TRBJ1-2; no clear D. With 6 bases removed from V and 3 bases from J, the gap between germline ends came to 14 bases. The CDR3 runs to 14 residues. Germline CDR1 is MNHEY and CDR2 is SVGAGI. CDR3 sequence reads: CASSPLSPYYGYTF. The CDR3 DNA is TGTGCCAGCAGCCCTCTGAGTCCCTACTATGGCTACACCTTC.

The sample holds one count of this clone. The chain joins TRBV29-1 to TRBJ1-2, with TRBD1 matching 7 bases. Trimming took 4 bases from V and 2 from J; bases not matched to a gene: 4. The CDR3 runs to 13 residues. Germline V gene lookup returns CDR1 SQVTM and CDR2 ANQGSEA. The CDR3 region has the DNA TGCAGCGTTGGGGGGACAGAAAACTATGGCTACACCTTC. Translating it yields CSVGGTENYGYTF.

This rearrangement joins TRBV12-5 to TRBJ2-3; 9 bases line up with TRBD2. The CDR3 is made up of 15 amino acids. The V and J ends lost 3 bases and 3 bases, in that order; junction bases with no gene match: 4. Germline values: CDR1 LGHNT, CDR2 FRNRAP. CDR3 bases: TGTGCTAGTGGTTTAGCGGGAGGAATAACAGATACGCAGTATTTT. Translating it yields CASGLAGGITDTQYF.

A remark on this clone: The sample carries other DNA sequences with the same CDR3. The chain carries TRBV5-4 and TRBJ2-7; perhaps D is TRBD1 or TRBD2 (6 bases each). The V end was cut by 0 bases, the J end by 6 bases, with 13 bases between. The length of the CDR3 is 14 residues. Germline CDR1 reads SGHNT; CDR2 reads YYREEE (reference sequence). The CDR3 is CASSLAGGPREQYF. CDR3 DNA: TGTGCCAGCAGCTTGGCTGGGGGGCCGCGCGAGCAGTACTTC.

To note about this clone: Distinct nucleotide sequences in the sample also encode this CDR3. V gene TRBV11-1 combines with J gene TRBJ2-3; no definite D call. The V end lost 0 bases, the J end lost 0 bases, and 4 bases lay between the germline ends. The CDR3 spans 14 residues. Per the germline V gene, CDR1 is SGHAT and CDR2 is FQDESV (reference sequence). CDR3 sequence: CASSLAGSTDTQYF. DNA of the CDR3: TGTGCCAGCAGCTTAGCGGGAAGCACAGATACGCAGTATTTT.

The chain links TRBV5-4 to TRBJ2-7; possibly TRBD1 or TRBD2 for D (5 bases each). This CDR3 contains 19 residues. Germline CDR1 reads SGHNT; CDR2 reads YYREEE (reference sequence). Trimming stripped 0 bases from V and 0 bases from J, with 22 bases between. CDR3 bases: TGTGCCAGCAGCTTGGATCGGAGCTGGCCCGGGACGAACTCCTACGAGCAGTACTTC. Amino acids: CASSLDRSWPGTNSYEQYF.